This T cell receptor beta chain is drawn from a study of regulatory T cells in long-lasting Graves disease. Study-wide findings and caveats: With persistent disease, TRBV28, TRBJ1-2 and TRBJ2-5 were the favored segments.

The V and J ends lost 7 bases and 5 bases, in that order; junction bases with no gene match: 16. Germline V gene sequence: CDR1 SGHTA, CDR2 FQGNSA. CDR3 length: 16 amino acids. The time point denotes: newly diagnosed GD, antithyroid drugs for less than 3 months. PBMCs provided the RNA from which the TCR library was made. In its sample, this clonotype was seen many times. What it binds is unknown. Libraries of TCR beta came from iRepertoire HTBI primers plus Arm-PCR of CDR3 regions. TCRdb re-called the multiplex PCR reads with MiXCR, one entry per CDR3 protein. In the table there are over 450,000 distinct CDR3 sequences, 9.5% to 15% of which are singletons. The same sample was also studied in work on T cells in Graves' hyperthyroidism and ophthalmopathy. That study adds: With a duration under 2 months, the hyperthyroidism was newly diagnosed in patients aged 18 to 65. Patients were excluded because of uncontrolled infection, other autoimmune disease, pregnancy or lactation. The TCR CDR3 first-round RT-PCR relied on the HTBI primer set.

V usage is TRBV7-2 and J usage is TRBJ2-5, with 7 bases lining up with TRBD1. This specimen was peripheral blood mononuclear cells (PBMCs), taken at new diagnosis, from a patient treated with antithyroid drugs. This receptor was taken from a woman in her thirties with Graves disease. CDR3 sequence reads: CASIKGAGDIRETQYF. The CDR3 DNA sequence: TGTGCCAGCATAAAGGGGGCAGGGGACATTCGTGAGACCCAGTACTTC.